This TCR beta chain was identified during a study of shared T cell receptors in the human thymus. Data came from immunoSEQ multiplex PCR; TCRdb stores just in-frame clones and leaves some out. The sample lists about 660,000 clones, around 87% seen once, with 0.0094% in the top ten. CDR1 is MNHEY, CDR2 SMNVEV, per germline (reference sequence). The V gene end was trimmed by 0 bases and the J gene end by 4 bases; junction bases not matched to a gene: 5. This CDR3 contains 16 residues. These data also featured in a second study, about human thymus T cells.

The TCR originated in a boy younger than two with a congenital heart defect. This chain uses TRBV27 with TRBJ2-1, with 8 bases that match TRBD2. The sample comprised thymocytes. In nucleotides, the CDR3 is TGTGCCAGCAGTTTATCCGGGAGGGTGGGATACAATGAGCAGTTCTTC. As protein: CASSLSGRVGYNEQFF.